These T cell receptor beta chains were read from a single sample in a study of T-cell memory formation after mild COVID-19. TCRdb re-analysed the 5' RACE reads in MiXCR, keeping a single row per CDR3 protein. The sample gives hundreds of thousands of distinct CDR3 sequences, 25% to 30% of which show up once; approximately 13% is in the top ten. The specimen sequenced was PBMCs or a T cell subset sorted from them (not recorded which). The receptors derive from an adult woman who had mild COVID-19 (a few samples of this study predate the infection). Cell type and time point are not known. CDR3s include the opening cysteine and the closing phenylalanine or tryptophan. The D gene is left open where the match is weak. Clone size is shown for a subset of rows, as once, few, many or a class of expanded clone.

d_call	v_call	clone_size	j_call	cdr3_nt	cdr3_aa
-	TRBV24-1	few	TRBJ2-3	TGTGCCACCAGTGATTCGGCAGGGGTGGATACGCAGTATTTT	CATSDSAGVDTQYF
TRBD1	TRBV5-1	many	TRBJ2-1	TGCGCCAGCAGCTTGGAGGGGGCCCGCTACAATGAGCAGTTCTTC	CASSLEGARYNEQFF
TRBD2	TRBV29-1	few	TRBJ2-5	TGCAGCGTTGGGCTAGCGGGTACTCCCCCGGAGACCCAGTACTTC	CSVGLAGTPPETQYF
TRBD1	TRBV20-1	-	TRBJ2-7	TGCAGTGCTAGCTCTGGACAGGGCTACGAGCAGTACTTC	CSASSGQGYEQYF
-	TRBV27	-	TRBJ2-2	TGTGCCAGCACCCGCATCCCCACCGGGGAGCTGTTTTTT	CASTRIPTGELFF
-	TRBV5-1	-	TRBJ2-1	TGCGCCAGCAGCCCCGGGCAGGACTCCTACAATGAGCAGTTCTTC	CASSPGQDSYNEQFF
TRBD1	TRBV24-1	-	TRBJ2-2	TGTGCCACCAGTGACTGGACAGGGGAAATCCACGGGGAGCTGTTTTTT	CATSDWTGEIHGELFF
TRBD2	TRBV28	few	TRBJ2-3	TGTGCCAGCATCGTCGGGGGGACAGATACGCAGTATTTT	CASIVGGTDTQYF
-	TRBV24-1	few	TRBJ2-5	TGTGCCACCAGTGAACAGGGTCGGAAAGAGACCCAGTACTTC	CATSEQGRKETQYF
-	TRBV6-1	-	TRBJ2-1	TGTGCCAGCAGTGACCCGGTCAGGTCTGAGCAGTTCTTC	CASSDPVRSEQFF
-	TRBV7-9	few	TRBJ2-7	TGTGCCAGCAGCTCGACACTCTACGAGCAGTACTTC	CASSSTLYEQYF
-	TRBV5-4	few	TRBJ2-1	TGTGCCAGCAGATCAGACGGAAGCTCCTACAATGAGCAGTTCTTC	CASRSDGSSYNEQFF
TRBD1	TRBV15	-	TRBJ2-2	TGTGCCACCAGCAGAGAAGACTCGACAGGGATCACCGGGGAGCTGTTTTTT	CATSREDSTGITGELFF
TRBD1	TRBV27	-	TRBJ1-1	TGTGCCAGCAGTGTCTACAGGGGGGCGGGGGCGCGAGCTTTCTTT	CASSVYRGAGARAFF
TRBD1	TRBV4-1	few	TRBJ2-1	TGCGCCAGCAGCCTACCGCCAGGGACAGGGGGCAATGAGCAGTTCTTC	CASSLPPGTGGNEQFF
-	TRBV7-9	few	TRBJ1-2	TGTGCCAGCAGCTCCCAAGGGCGCACTAACTATGGCTACACCTTC	CASSSQGRTNYGYTF
TRBD1	TRBV12-3/TRBV12-4	few	TRBJ1-1	TGTGCCAGCAGTCCCCGGACAGGGGCGGTGAGCACTGAAGCTTTCTTT	CASSPRTGAVSTEAFF
TRBD2	TRBV7-2	few	TRBJ2-1	TGTGCCAGCAGCTATAAGGATAGCGGGAGTTTCCACAATGAGCAGTTCTTC	CASSYKDSGSFHNEQFF
-	TRBV20-1	-	TRBJ1-6	TGCAGTGCTAGCAGCCAGGGCGGGGGAAATTCACCCCTCCACTTT	CSASSQGGGNSPLHF
TRBD1	TRBV10-3	-	TRBJ2-1	TGTGCCATCAGTGAACCGGGACAGGGAGGGGATGAGCAGTTCTTC	CAISEPGQGGDEQFF
TRBD1	TRBV20-1	few	TRBJ2-1	TGCAGTGCATCACAGGACAGGGGGTTCTACAATGAGCAGTTCTTC	CSASQDRGFYNEQFF
-	TRBV9	-	TRBJ2-2	TGTGCCAGCAGCGTAGACTACACCGGGGAGCTGTTTTTT	CASSVDYTGELFF
-	TRBV9	few	TRBJ2-7	TGTGCCAGCAGCGTCAGCGATAGCTCCTACGAGCAGTACTTC	CASSVSDSSYEQYF